The 14 T cell receptor beta chains below were found in one sample sequenced in a study of T cells after yellow fever vaccination. MiXCR, applied by TCRdb to the 5' RACE reads, yields one record per CDR3 protein. Among about 220,000 distinct CDR3 sequences listed, about 3% were seen once. The source was CD4+ T cells sorted from PBMCs, collected 10 days after the yellow fever booster vaccination. Every receptor here comes from a man between 18 and 29 years old who received the YFV17D yellow fever vaccine.

This clonotype was counted at least ten times. J is TRBJ2-7 and V is TRBV28; 7 bases are a match to TRBD1. There are 13 residues in the CDR3. Per germline, CDR1 MDHEN and CDR2 SYDVKM. V shed 6 bases and J 4 bases; nucleotides not matched to a gene: 6. CDR3 DNA sequence: TGTGCCAGCAGGGAAGGACAGGAATACGAGCAGTACGTC. Translation gives CASREGQEYEQYV.

The chain links TRBV5-4 to TRBJ2-1, with 7 bases identical to TRBD1. This CDR3 is built from 14 residues. Unmatched junction bases numbered 9, after V lost 4 bases and J lost 8 bases. Germline V CDR1 and CDR2: SGHNT, YYREEE (reference sequence). CDR3 amino acids: CASSQSPQGDEQFF. The CDR3 DNA follows: TGTGCCAGCAGCCAAAGCCCCCAGGGGGATGAGCAGTTCTTC.

Many counts were recorded for this clonotype. The rearrangement links TRBV7-8 to TRBJ2-5; tentatively, D is TRBD1 (6 bases). The CDR3 has 15 residues. Trimming cost V 5 bases and J 2 bases, with 15 bases left between them. From germline, CDR1 is SGHVS and CDR2 FQNEAQ. CDR3 nucleotides: TGTGCCAGCAGCCCTCGGACAGACACTCAAGAGACCCAGTACTTC. This translates into CASSPRTDTQETQYF.

The sample holds a few counts of this clonotype. The J gene is TRBJ2-5, the V gene TRBV5-4; a possible D gene is TRBD1 (7 bases). With 0 bases removed from V and 5 bases from J, the gap between germline ends came to 14 bases. The germline V gene has CDR1 SGHNT and CDR2 YYREEE (reference sequence). The CDR3 sequence is 15 residues long. CDR3 DNA: TGTGCCAGCAGCTTGGTCCAGGGGGGCCGTGAGACCCAGTACTTC. Translating gives CASSLVQGGRETQYF.

This sequence joins TRBV5-1 and TRBJ2-1; 7 bases match TRBD1. Germline loops: CDR1 SGHRS, CDR2 YFSETQ. V lost 0 bases, J lost 11 bases, and 8 bases stayed unmatched. This CDR3 has 14 residues. For the CDR3, the DNA is TGCGCCAGCAGCTTGGGCCAGGGGGTGGGAAAGCAGTTCTTC. Translated, it gives CASSLGQGVGKQFF.

CDR3 bases: TGCAGTGCTAGAGCAGGGTTGAACACTGAAGCTTTCTTT. Its translation: CSARAGLNTEAFF. The chain joins TRBV20-1 to TRBJ1-1; perhaps TRBD1 as D (5 bases). Germline assignment: CDR1 DFQATT and CDR2 SNEGSKA (reference sequence). This CDR3 comprises 13 residues. V lost 1 base and J lost 0, with 6 bases in between.

This clonotype came up a few times. V and J are TRBV6-2 or TRBV6-3 and TRBJ1-2, with D hard to call. The CDR3 loop spans 15 amino acids. V lost 2 bases and J lost 3, with 13 bases in between. CDR1 and CDR2 (germline): MNHEY, SVGEGT. CDR3 sequence reads: CASSYGLVRHYGYTF. For the CDR3, the DNA is TGTGCCAGCAGTTACGGGCTTGTCAGACACTATGGCTACACCTTC.

This clonotype was found many times. The chain joins TRBV9 to TRBJ2-1, with TRBD2 matching over 9 bases. In germline, CDR1 is SGDLS, CDR2 YYNGEE. The CDR3 runs to 16 residues. V dropped 3 bases and J dropped 11; count of bases not matched to a gene: 15. CDR3 in amino acids: CASSGTAGGRGGKQFF. CDR3 bases: TGTGCCAGCAGCGGTACCGCGGGGGGGAGGGGCGGAAAGCAGTTCTTC.

In its sample, this clonotype was seen a few times. The J gene is TRBJ1-1, the V gene TRBV12-3 or TRBV12-4; D is unresolved. V was cut by 9 bases and J by 3 bases, with 14 bases left in between. The CDR3 is 13 amino acids. The CDR3 loop reads CASNPGSYTEAFF. The CDR3 region has the DNA TGTGCCAGTAATCCGGGTTCTTACACTGAAGCTTTCTTT.

This clonotype was counted ten times or more. The chain employs TRBV6-6 and TRBJ1-5; D possibly corresponds to TRBD1 (6 bases). CDR3 length: 13 amino acids. V gave up 4 bases and J gave up 9 bases, with 13 bases separating them. CDR1 and CDR2 from the germline V gene are MNHNY and SVGAGI (reference sequence). Here the CDR3 reads CASSFPTGRPQHF. CDR3 nucleotide sequence: TGTGCCAGCAGTTTCCCGACAGGTCGGCCCCAGCATTTT.

The rearrangement links TRBV20-1 to TRBJ1-1; no clear D gene. The germline V and J ends were trimmed by 5 bases and 11 bases, with 15 bases remaining between them. The CDR3 length is 11 residues. The germline CDR1 and CDR2 sequences are DFQATT and SNEGSKA (reference sequence). The CDR3 nucleotides read TGCAGTGCTGTCGTCCAAGGGCGTGCTTTCTTT. Its protein is CSAVVQGRAFF.

The CDR3 nucleotides read TGTGCCAGCAGTGTCCAGGGGGCGCGTCATGGCTACACCTTC. Its translation is CASSVQGARHGYTF. The rearrangement uses TRBV2 and TRBJ1-2; 8 positions agree with TRBD1. V lost 4 bases to trimming and J lost 6 bases; unmatched junction nucleotides: 7. The CDR3 has 14 amino acids. CDR1 is SNHLY, CDR2 FYNNEI, per germline.

In its sample, this clonotype was seen a few times. The CDR3 DNA follows: TGCGCCAGCAGCAAGGGATCTTACGAGACCCAGTACTTC. Translation: CASSKGSYETQYF. The rearrangement joins TRBV5-1 to TRBJ2-5; D unresolved. The germline CDR1 and CDR2 sequences are SGHRS and YFSETQ. CDR3 size: 13 residues. The ends were cut back, 4 bases at V and 5 bases at J, with 12 bases in the middle.

This clonotype was detected many times. The V and J genes are TRBV7-6 and TRBJ2-5; the match to TRBD2 covers 8 bases. Germline values: CDR1 SGHVS, CDR2 FNYEAQ. This CDR3 spans 15 amino acids. V was clipped by 6 bases and J by 2 bases; unmatched bases: 8. The CDR3 loop reads CASRWDSGGQETQYF. CDR3 sequence (DNA): TGTGCCAGCAGATGGGATTCGGGGGGGCAAGAGACCCAGTACTTC.